Shown below are 14 T cell receptor beta chains from a single sample sequenced in a study of control samples from healthy donors and cancer patients. Here immunoSEQ multiplex PCR was the method, and the copy in TCRdb shows in-frame clones only, minus some. The sample contains around 90,000 clones, approximately 86% of which appear only once. The sequenced material came from blood. Receptors were obtained from a man aged 25-40 years in good health.

The sample holds a few counts of this clone. The V gene is TRBV5-4, the J gene TRBJ2-5, with 10 bases identical to TRBD1. The CDR3 is made up of 16 amino acids. After removal of 4 bases from V and 5 bases from J, the junction contained 11 bases not matched to a gene. The germline CDR1 and CDR2 sequences are SGHNT and YYREEE (reference sequence). The chain's CDR3 is CASSPKGQGSGETQYF. The CDR3 region has the DNA TGTGCCAGCAGCCCCAAGGGACAGGGGAGCGGGGAGACCCAGTACTTC.

This sequence joins TRBV20-1 and TRBJ2-5; 7 bases line up with TRBD2. This CDR3 is 15 amino acids long. The V and J ends lost 6 bases and 5 bases, in that order; junction bases with no gene match: 15. Germline V CDR1 and CDR2: DFQATT, SNEGSKA (reference sequence). The CDR3: CSASGVAGSGETQYF. The DNA for the CDR3 is TGCAGTGCAAGTGGGGTAGCGGGCTCGGGGGAGACCCAGTACTTC.

This clone showed up just once. J is TRBJ1-5 and V is TRBV19, with TRBD1 matching over 9 bases. The CDR3 has 15 residues. Per the germline V gene, CDR1 is LNHDA and CDR2 is SQIVND (reference sequence). V trimming: 5 bases; J trimming: 1 base; junction bases outside the gene matches: 3. The CDR3 loop is CASSYGTGSNQPQHF. CDR3 nucleotides: TGTGCCAGTAGTTATGGGACAGGGAGCAATCAGCCCCAGCATTTT.

The genes are TRBV23-1 and TRBJ2-7; 8 bases fit TRBD1. TRBV23-1 is an ORF, with its function uncertain. J was trimmed by 5 bases and V by 0 bases; bases with no gene match: 9. The CDR3 runs 16 residues. CDR3 loop: CASSQSYGRGLDEQYV. The DNA for the CDR3 is TGCGCCAGCAGTCAATCCTATGGCAGGGGGCTCGACGAGCAGTACGTC.

The chain has TRBV5-1 and TRBJ1-2, with 7 bases identical to TRBD1. Germline V gene sequence: CDR1 SGHRS, CDR2 YFSETQ. The trim removed 4 bases at V and 8 bases at J, leaving 14 bases unmatched. The CDR3 extends over 15 amino acids. In nucleotides, the CDR3 is TGCGCCAGCAGCATCACTCCGGGACAGCCTGGGGGCTACACCTTC. This codes for CASSITPGQPGGYTF.

The chain combines TRBV2 with TRBJ2-3, with D maybe TRBD2 (7 bases). CDR1 and CDR2 from the germline V gene are SNHLY and FYNNEI. Trimming took off 8 bases at V and 3 bases at J, with 15 bases between the two ends. The CDR3 is 14 residues long. The CDR3 nucleotides read TGTGCCAGCCTCTTGGGGGGGGCAACAGATACGCAGTATTTT. Its translation: CASLLGGATDTQYF.

This chain joins TRBV18 and TRBJ2-5, with 7 bases fitting TRBD1. The V segment lost 3 bases and the J segment 0 bases; nucleotides outside the gene matches: 13. This CDR3 is 18 amino acids long. Germline CDR1 reads KGHSH; CDR2 reads LQKENI. The CDR3 nucleotides read TGTGCCAGCTCACCTCGAGGCCCGGGGACAGCCTACCAAGAGACCCAGTACTTC. Translated: CASSPRGPGTAYQETQYF.

V and J are TRBV27 and TRBJ2-3; D possibly corresponds to TRBD1 (5 bases). Germline CDR1 reads MNHEY; CDR2 reads SMNVEV (reference sequence). The length of the CDR3 is 16 residues. Trimming pared 0 bases from V and 5 bases from J, leaving 15 bases between. The CDR3 DNA reads as TGTGCCAGCAGTTTATCCAGGGCAACTGTTGGAGATACGCAGTATTTT. Translated: CASSLSRATVGDTQYF.

The genes are TRBV11-2 and TRBJ2-1, with 9 bases lining up with TRBD1. The CDR3 consists of 14 residues. The trim removed 3 bases at V and 4 bases at J, leaving 1 base unmatched. Looked up from germline, CDR1 is SGHAT and CDR2 is FQNNGV. CDR3 sequence: CASSFGTGYNEQFF. CDR3 nucleotide sequence: TGTGCCAGCAGCTTCGGGACAGGGTACAATGAGCAGTTCTTC. Supplemented by reference TRBV11-2 and TRBJ2-1, the full variable domain reads EAGVAQSPRYKIIEKRQSVAFWCNPISGHATLYWYQQILGQGPKLLIQFQNNGVVDDSQLPKDRFSAERLKGVDSTLKIQPAKLEDSAVYLCASSFGTGYNEQFFGPGTRLTVL.

This clone has only one observation. This chain joins TRBV5-1 and TRBJ2-5, with D perhaps given as TRBD1 or TRBD2 (5 bases each). V lost 4 bases and J 4 bases, leaving 8 bases between the germline ends. Germline CDR1 is SGHRS and CDR2 is YFSETQ. The CDR3 is 12 amino acids. The chain's CDR3 is CASSDGGETQYF. The CDR3 region has the DNA TGCGCCAGCAGCGATGGGGGAGAGACCCAGTACTTC.

This chain links TRBV27 with TRBJ2-7, with no clear D. Trimming removed 0 bases at V and 0 bases at J, with 9 bases between. CDR1 is MNHEY, CDR2 SMNVEV, per germline (reference sequence). This CDR3 has 15 residues. CDR3 amino acids: CASSLSPTGSYEQYF. Written as DNA, the CDR3 is TGTGCCAGCAGTTTATCCCCGACGGGCTCCTACGAGCAGTACTTC.

V gene TRBV6-5 combines with J gene TRBJ1-2; the D is unclear. The CDR3 loop spans 15 amino acids. The germline gives CDR1 MNHEY, CDR2 SVGAGI. With 0 bases removed from V and 8 bases from J, the gap between germline ends came to 16 bases. CDR3 bases: TGTGCCAGCAGTTACTCGCGGTCTCACCCGGAGGGCTACACCTTC. As protein: CASSYSRSHPEGYTF.

This clone was found once. The CDR3 coding sequence is TGTGCCATCACGGTCGGGGGGCGCGACACTGAAGCTTTCTTT. This codes for CAITVGGRDTEAFF. J is TRBJ1-1 and V is TRBV10-3; D perhaps matches TRBD1 (6 bases). CDR1 and CDR2 from the germline V gene are ENHRY and SYGVKD. The CDR3 sequence is 14 residues long. The germline V and J ends were trimmed by 7 bases and 3 bases, with 15 bases remaining between them.

The chain has TRBV5-1 and TRBJ1-2, with D possibly being TRBD1 (5 bases). This CDR3 is built from 13 residues. The germline CDR1 and CDR2 sequences are SGHRS and YFSETQ. V lost 3 bases and J lost 3, with 9 bases in between. The CDR3 coding sequence is TGCGCCAGCAGCTCGGACACCTACTATGGCTACACCTTC. This encodes CASSSDTYYGYTF.